The 2 T cell receptor beta chains listed next were all sequenced from one sample in a study of blood T cell repertoires in COVID-19. Only in-frame clones appear in the TCRdb table, and some are missing; sequencing was by immunoSEQ multiplex PCR. The sample lists 200,000 to 300,000 clones, 85% to 90% occurring once. The sample taken for sequencing was peripheral blood. These receptors came from a woman aged 65 to 85 with active or convalescent COVID-19.

Regarding this clone: The sample holds other DNA sequences that translate to the same CDR3. This chain joins TRBV11-2 and TRBJ2-3, with 7 positions matching TRBD1. The V segment lost 5 bases and the J segment 3 bases; nucleotides outside the gene matches: 8. CDR3 size: 15 residues. Germline V gives CDR1 SGHAT, CDR2 FQNNGV. CDR3 bases: TGTGCCAGCAGCCTCACAGGGGTATCTACAGATACGCAGTATTTT. Translation gives CASSLTGVSTDTQYF.

This clone showed up just a few times. The chain employs TRBV24-1 and TRBJ1-2; D not certain. CDR3 length: 14 amino acids. V shed 1 base and J shed 2 bases, with 7 bases lying between them. Germline V lookup: CDR1 KGHDR, CDR2 SFDVKD. The CDR3 loop is CATSDFKQNYGYTF. CDR3 nucleotides: TGTGCCACCAGTGATTTCAAACAGAACTATGGCTACACCTTC.